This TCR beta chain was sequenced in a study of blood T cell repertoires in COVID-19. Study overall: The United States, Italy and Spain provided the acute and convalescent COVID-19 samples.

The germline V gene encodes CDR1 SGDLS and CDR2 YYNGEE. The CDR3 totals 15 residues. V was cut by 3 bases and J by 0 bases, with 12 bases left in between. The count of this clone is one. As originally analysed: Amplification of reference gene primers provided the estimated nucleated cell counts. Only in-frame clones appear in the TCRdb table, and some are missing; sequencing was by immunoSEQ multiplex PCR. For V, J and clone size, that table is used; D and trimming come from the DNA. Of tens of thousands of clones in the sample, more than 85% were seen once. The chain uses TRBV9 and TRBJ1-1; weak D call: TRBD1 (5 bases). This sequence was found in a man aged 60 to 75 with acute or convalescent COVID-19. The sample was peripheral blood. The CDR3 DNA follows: TGTGCCAGCAGCGAAGGACAATCACTGAACACTGAAGCTTTCTTT. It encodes CASSEGQSLNTEAFF.